This paragraph reports one T cell receptor beta chain. These data originate in a study of CD8 T cell repertoires and HIV-1 epitope variants. Data came from immunoSEQ multiplex PCR; TCRdb stores just in-frame clones and leaves some out. The table records some 100,000 clones, roughly four fifths of them present only once. The CDR3 has 15 amino acids. Germline CDR1 reads SGHRS; CDR2 reads YFSETQ. Trimming pared 4 bases from V and 4 bases from J, leaving 15 bases between. The source of this sequence is a male donor with HIV. Material for sequencing was uncultured baseline CD8+ T cells from peripheral blood mononuclear cells (PBMCs). The J gene is TRBJ2-1, the V gene TRBV5-1; D might be TRBD1 (6 bases). CDR3: CASSLRDQGYNEQFF. The DNA for the CDR3 is TGCGCCAGCAGCCTCCGGGACCAGGGGTACAATGAGCAGTTCTTC.